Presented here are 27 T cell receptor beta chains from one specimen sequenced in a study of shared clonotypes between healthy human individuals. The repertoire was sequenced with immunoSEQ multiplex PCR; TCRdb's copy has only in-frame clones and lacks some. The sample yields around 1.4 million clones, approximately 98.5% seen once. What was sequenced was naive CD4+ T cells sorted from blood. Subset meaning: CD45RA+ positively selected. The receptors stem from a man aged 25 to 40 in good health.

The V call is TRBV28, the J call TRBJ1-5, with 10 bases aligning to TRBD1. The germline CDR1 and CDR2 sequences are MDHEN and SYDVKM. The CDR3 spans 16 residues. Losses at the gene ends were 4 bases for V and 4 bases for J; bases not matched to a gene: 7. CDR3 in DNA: TGTGCCAGCAGTTCTCGACAGGGGGCAGGTAATCAGCCCCAGCATTTT. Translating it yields CASSSRQGAGNQPQHF.

CDR3 sequence (DNA): TGTGCCAGCAGAAAACTGCCCCTGGGGCAGGGCTACACCTTC. Translating it yields CASRKLPLGQGYTF. The rearrangement links TRBV5-5 to TRBJ1-2; tentatively, D is TRBD1 (5 bases). The V gene's germline CDR1 is SGHKS and CDR2 YYEKEE (reference sequence). The CDR3 spans 14 residues. V was trimmed by 5 bases and J by 8 bases, leaving 19 bases between them.

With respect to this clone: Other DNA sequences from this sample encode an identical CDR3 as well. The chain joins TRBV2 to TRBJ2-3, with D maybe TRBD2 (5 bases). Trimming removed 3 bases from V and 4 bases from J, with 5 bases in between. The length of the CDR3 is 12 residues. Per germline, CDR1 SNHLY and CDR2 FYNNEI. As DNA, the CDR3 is TGTGCCAGCAGTGAGAGGGCAGATACGCAGTATTTT. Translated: CASSERADTQYF.

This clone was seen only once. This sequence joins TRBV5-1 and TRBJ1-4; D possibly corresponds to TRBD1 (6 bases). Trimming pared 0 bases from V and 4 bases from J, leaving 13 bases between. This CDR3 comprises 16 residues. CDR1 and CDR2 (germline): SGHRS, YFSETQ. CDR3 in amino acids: CASSLVPRGNNEKLFF. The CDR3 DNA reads TGCGCCAGCAGCTTGGTGCCCAGGGGCAATAATGAAAAACTGTTTTTT.

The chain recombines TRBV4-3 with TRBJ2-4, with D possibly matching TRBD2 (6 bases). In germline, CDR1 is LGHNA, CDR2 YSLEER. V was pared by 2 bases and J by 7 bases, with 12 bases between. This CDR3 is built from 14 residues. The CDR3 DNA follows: TGCGCCAGCAGCCAACCTGAAGCGGGCAACATTCAGTACTTC. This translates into CASSQPEAGNIQYF.

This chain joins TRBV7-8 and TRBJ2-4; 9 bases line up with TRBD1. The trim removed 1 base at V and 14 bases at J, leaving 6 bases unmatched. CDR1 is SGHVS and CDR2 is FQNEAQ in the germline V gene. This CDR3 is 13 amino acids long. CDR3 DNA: TGTGCCAGCAGCTTAGTCTCCGGACAGGGGAAGTACTTC. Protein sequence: CASSLVSGQGKYF.

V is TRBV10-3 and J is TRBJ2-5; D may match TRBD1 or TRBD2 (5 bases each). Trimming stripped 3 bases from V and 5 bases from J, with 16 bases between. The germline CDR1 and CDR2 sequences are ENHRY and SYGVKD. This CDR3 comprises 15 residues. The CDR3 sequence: CAISDGGLRRETQYF. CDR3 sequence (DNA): TGTGCCATCAGTGATGGGGGATTGCGCCGGGAGACCCAGTACTTC.

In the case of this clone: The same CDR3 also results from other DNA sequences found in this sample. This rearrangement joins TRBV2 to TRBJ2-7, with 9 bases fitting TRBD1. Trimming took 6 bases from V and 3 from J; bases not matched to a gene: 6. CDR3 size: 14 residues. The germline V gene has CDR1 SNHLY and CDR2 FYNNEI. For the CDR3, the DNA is TGTGCCAGCAGGCCGGGACAGGGACGCTACGAGCAGTACTTC. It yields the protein CASRPGQGRYEQYF.

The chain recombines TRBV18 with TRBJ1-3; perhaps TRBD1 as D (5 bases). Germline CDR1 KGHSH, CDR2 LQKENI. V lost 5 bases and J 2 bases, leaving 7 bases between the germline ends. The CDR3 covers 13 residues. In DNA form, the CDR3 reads TGTGCCAGCTCATCAGGGCCTGGAAACACCATATATTTT. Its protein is CASSSGPGNTIYF.

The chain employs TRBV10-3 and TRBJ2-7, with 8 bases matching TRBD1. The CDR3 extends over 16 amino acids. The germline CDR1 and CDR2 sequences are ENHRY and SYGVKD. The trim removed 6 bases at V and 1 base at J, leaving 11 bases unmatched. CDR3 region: CAIREGGQGPSYEQYF. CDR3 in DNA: TGTGCCATCAGGGAGGGCGGACAGGGACCTTCCTACGAGCAGTACTTC.

The CDR3 protein is CASSLTGGDEQYF. The CDR3 DNA reads as TGTGCCAGCAGCTTGACAGGGGGCGATGAGCAGTACTTC. The rearrangement links TRBV11-3 to TRBJ2-7; 10 bases are a match to TRBD1. The V gene's germline CDR1 is SGHNT and CDR2 YENEEA. This CDR3 is built from 13 residues. Losses at the gene ends were 3 bases for V and 7 bases for J; bases not matched to a gene: 3.

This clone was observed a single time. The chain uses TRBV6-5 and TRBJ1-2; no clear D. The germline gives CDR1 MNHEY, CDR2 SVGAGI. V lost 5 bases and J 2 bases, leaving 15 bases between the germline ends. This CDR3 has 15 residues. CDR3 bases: TGTGCCAGCAGTATTAGCTATTCGGGGAACTATGGCTACACCTTC. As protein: CASSISYSGNYGYTF.

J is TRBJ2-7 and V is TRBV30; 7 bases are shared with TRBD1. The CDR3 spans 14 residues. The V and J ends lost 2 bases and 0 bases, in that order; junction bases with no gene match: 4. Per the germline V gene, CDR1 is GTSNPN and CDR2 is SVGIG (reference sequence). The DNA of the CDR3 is TGTGCCTGGAGTCCGGGACAGTTCTCCTACGAGCAGTACTTC. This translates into CAWSPGQFSYEQYF. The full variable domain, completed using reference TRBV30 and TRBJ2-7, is SQTIHQWPATLVQPVGSPLSLECTVEGTSNPNLYWYRQAAGRGLQLLFYSVGIGQISSEVPQNLSASRPQDRQFILSSKKLLLSDSGFYLCAWSPGQFSYEQYFGPGTRLTVT.

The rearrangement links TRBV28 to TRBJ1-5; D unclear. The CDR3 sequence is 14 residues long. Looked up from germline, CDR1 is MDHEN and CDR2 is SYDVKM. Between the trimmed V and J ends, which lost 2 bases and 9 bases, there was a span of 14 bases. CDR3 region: CASSLHGSGRPQHF. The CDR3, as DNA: TGTGCCAGCAGTTTACACGGGAGTGGTCGGCCCCAGCATTTT.

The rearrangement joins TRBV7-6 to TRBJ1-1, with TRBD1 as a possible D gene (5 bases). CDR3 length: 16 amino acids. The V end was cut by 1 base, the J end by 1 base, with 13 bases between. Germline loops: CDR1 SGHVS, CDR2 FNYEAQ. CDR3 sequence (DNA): TGTGCCAGCAGCTTAGGTTACCAGGGCAGGAACACTGAAGCTTTCTTT. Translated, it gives CASSLGYQGRNTEAFF.

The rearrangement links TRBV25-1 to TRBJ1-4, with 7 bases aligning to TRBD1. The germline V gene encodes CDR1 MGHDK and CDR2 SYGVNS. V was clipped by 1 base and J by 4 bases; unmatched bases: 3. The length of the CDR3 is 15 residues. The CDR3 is CASSEFRQGNEKLFF. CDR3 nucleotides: TGTGCCAGCAGTGAATTCCGACAGGGTAATGAAAAACTGTTTTTT.

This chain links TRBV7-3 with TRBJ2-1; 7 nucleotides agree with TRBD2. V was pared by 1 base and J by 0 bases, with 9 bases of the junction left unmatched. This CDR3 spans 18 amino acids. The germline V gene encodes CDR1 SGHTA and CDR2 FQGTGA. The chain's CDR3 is CASSLKGLAEASYNEQFF. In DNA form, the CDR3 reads TGTGCCAGCAGCTTAAAGGGGCTAGCGGAGGCCTCCTACAATGAGCAGTTCTTC.

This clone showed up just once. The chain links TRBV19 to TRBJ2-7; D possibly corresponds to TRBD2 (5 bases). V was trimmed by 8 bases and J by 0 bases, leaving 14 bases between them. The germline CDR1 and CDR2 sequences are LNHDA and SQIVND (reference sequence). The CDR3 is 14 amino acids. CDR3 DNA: TGTGCCAGTGGTAGAGCGGATAACTCCTACGAGCAGTACTTC. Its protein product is CASGRADNSYEQYF.

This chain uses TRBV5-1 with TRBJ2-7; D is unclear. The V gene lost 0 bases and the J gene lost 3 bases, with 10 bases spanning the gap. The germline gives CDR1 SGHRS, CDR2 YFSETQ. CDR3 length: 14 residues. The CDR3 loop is CASSLEAVDYEQYF. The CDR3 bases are TGCGCCAGCAGCTTGGAGGCAGTAGACTACGAGCAGTACTTC.

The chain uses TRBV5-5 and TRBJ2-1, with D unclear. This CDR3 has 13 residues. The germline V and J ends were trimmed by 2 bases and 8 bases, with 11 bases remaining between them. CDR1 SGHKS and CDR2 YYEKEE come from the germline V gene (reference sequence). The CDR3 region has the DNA TGTGCCAGCAGCTTATTAGGGTTGGATGAGCAGTTCTTC. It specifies CASSLLGLDEQFF.

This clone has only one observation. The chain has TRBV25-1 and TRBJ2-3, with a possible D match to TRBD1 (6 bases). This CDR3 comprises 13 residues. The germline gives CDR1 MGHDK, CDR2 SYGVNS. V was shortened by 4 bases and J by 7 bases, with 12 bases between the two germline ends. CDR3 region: CASSGTVPNTQYF. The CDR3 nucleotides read TGTGCCAGCAGTGGGACAGTGCCTAATACGCAGTATTTT.

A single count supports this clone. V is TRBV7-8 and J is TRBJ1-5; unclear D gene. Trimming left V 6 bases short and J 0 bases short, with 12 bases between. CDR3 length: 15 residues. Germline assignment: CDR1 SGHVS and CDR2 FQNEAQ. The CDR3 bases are TGTGCCAGCAGTCTGCGGGATTATAGCAATCAGCCCCAGCATTTT. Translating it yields CASSLRDYSNQPQHF. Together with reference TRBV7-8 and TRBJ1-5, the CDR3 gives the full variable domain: GAGVSQSPRYKVAKRGQDVALRCDPISGHVSLFWYQQALGQGPEFLTYFQNEAQLDKSGLPSDRFFAERPEGSVSTLKIQRTQQEDSAVYLCASSLRDYSNQPQHFGDGTRLSIL.

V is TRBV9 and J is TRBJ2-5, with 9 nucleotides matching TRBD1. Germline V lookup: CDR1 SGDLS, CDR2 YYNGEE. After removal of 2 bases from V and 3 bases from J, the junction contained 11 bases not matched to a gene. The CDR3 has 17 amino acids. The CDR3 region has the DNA TGTGCCAGCAGCGTTGATACAGGGGGCGCGGTGAAAGAGACCCAGTACTTC. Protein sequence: CASSVDTGGAVKETQYF.

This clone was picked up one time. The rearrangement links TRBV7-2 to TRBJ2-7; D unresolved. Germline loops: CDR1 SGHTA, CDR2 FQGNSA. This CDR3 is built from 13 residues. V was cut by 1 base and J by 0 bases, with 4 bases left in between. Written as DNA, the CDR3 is TGTGCCAGCAGCTTAGACCGCTCCTACGAGCAGTACTTC. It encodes CASSLDRSYEQYF.

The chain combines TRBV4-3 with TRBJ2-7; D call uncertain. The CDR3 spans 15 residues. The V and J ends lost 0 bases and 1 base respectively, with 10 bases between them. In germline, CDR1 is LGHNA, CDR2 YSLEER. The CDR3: CASSQDWQLSYEQYF. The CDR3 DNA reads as TGCGCCAGCAGCCAAGATTGGCAGCTGTCCTACGAGCAGTACTTC.

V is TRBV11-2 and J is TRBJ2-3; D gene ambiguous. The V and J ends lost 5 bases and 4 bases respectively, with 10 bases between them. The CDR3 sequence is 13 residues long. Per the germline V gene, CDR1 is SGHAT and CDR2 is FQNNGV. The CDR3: CASSPAGADTQYF. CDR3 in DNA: TGTGCCAGCAGCCCAGCCGGAGCAGATACGCAGTATTTT. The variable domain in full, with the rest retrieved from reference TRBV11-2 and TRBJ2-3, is EAGVAQSPRYKIIEKRQSVAFWCNPISGHATLYWYQQILGQGPKLLIQFQNNGVVDDSQLPKDRFSAERLKGVDSTLKIQPAKLEDSAVYLCASSPAGADTQYFGPGTRLTVL.

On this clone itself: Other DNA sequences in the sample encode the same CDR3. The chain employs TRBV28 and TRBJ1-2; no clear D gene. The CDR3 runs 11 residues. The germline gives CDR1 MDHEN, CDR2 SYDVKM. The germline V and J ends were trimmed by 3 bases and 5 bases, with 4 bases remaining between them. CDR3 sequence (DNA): TGTGCCAGCAGTTTTCTGTATGGCTACACCTTC. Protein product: CASSFLYGYTF.